The source of this T cell receptor beta chain is a study of cytomegalovirus exposure and HLA in healthy donors. Amplification used 60 Vbeta primers and 13 Jbeta primers. Repertoires were generated with immunoSEQ multiplex PCR, while TCRdb's copy carries only in-frame clones and drops some. The repertoire includes about 110,000 clones, 80% to 90% of them detected once, and 1.5% to 2% sits in the top ten. Study-level results: Specificity for CMV antigens was confirmed in vitro for a few of the CMV-associated chains. According to a later analysis, most TCR beta chains associated with CMV appeared HLA-restricted.

To note about this clone: Its specificity is not known.

Sequencing was done on a sample of PBMCs. The origin of this receptor is a man aged 45-65 years in good health and CMV-seronegative.

The CDR3 sequence is CASRGGSGNTIYF. The CDR3 DNA reads as TGTGCCAGCAGGGGGGGTTCTGGAAACACCATATATTTT. This rearrangement joins TRBV6-5 to TRBJ1-3; TRBD1 might be the D (5 bases). The CDR3 has 13 amino acids. Looked up from germline, CDR1 is MNHEY and CDR2 is SVGAGI. V dropped 6 bases and J dropped 1 base, with 7 bases sitting between them.